This TCR beta chain was captured by sequencing in a study of T cells in Graves' hyperthyroidism and ophthalmopathy. General study findings and limits: Classification by a 13 V-J model distinguished ophthalmopathy from stable hyperthyroidism.

This clonotype was detected many times. The antigen is undetermined. RNA transcripts were the template for amplifying TCR beta CDR3 regions. The primer set for the first-round RT-PCR of the TCR CDR3 was HTBI. A single record per CDR3 protein comes from TCRdb applying MiXCR to the multiplex PCR reads. The repertoire consists of 500,000 to 700,000 distinct CDR3 sequences, with roughly 17% occurring once and the leading ten covering 15% to 20%. V shed 4 bases and J 1 base; nucleotides not matched to a gene: 10. The CDR3 has 17 residues. Germline assignment: CDR1 SGHRS and CDR2 YFSETQ. This receptor was identified in a woman between 18 and 30 years old with Graves' hyperthyroidism. This chain links TRBV5-1 with TRBJ2-7, with 11 bases fitting TRBD2. Source material: blood. Here the CDR3 DNA reads TGCGCCAGCAGCGCACCAGGACTAGCGGGTTCTTCCTACGAGCAGTACTTC. This encodes CASSAPGLAGSSYEQYF.